The 20 T cell receptor beta chains presented below share a single source sample, sequenced in a study of T-cell memory formation after mild COVID-19. TCRdb re-called the 5' RACE reads with MiXCR, one entry per CDR3 protein. The table lists hundreds of thousands of distinct CDR3 sequences, about 25% of them singletons, with around 13% in the top ten. The source material was PBMCs or a T cell subset sorted from them (not recorded which). The receptor source for this set is an adult woman who had mild COVID-19 (a few samples of this study predate the infection). Cell type and time point are not known.

This clonotype was seen a handful of times. The rearrangement links TRBV20-1 to TRBJ2-1; the D is unclear. From germline, CDR1 is DFQATT and CDR2 SNEGSKA (reference sequence). V was shortened by 3 bases and J by 7 bases, with 13 bases between the two germline ends. The CDR3 runs 13 residues. The CDR3 DNA reads TGCAGTGCTAGTTGGCCGCCGAAGAATGAGCAGTTCTTC. Translating it yields CSASWPPKNEQFF.

The rearrangement joins TRBV12-3 or TRBV12-4 to TRBJ2-7; 7 bases match TRBD1. CDR3 length: 14 amino acids. The trim removed 4 bases at V and 2 bases at J, leaving 5 bases unmatched. CDR3 nucleotide sequence: TGTGCCAGCAGTTCGGACAGGCTAACCTACGAGCAGTACTTC. Protein sequence: CASSSDRLTYEQYF.

This clonotype has only a few counts. The genes are TRBV28 and TRBJ2-3; 9 nucleotides line up with TRBD1. Germline loops: CDR1 MDHEN, CDR2 SYDVKM. This CDR3 is 14 amino acids long. After removal of 7 bases from V and 5 bases from J, the junction contained 7 bases not matched to a gene. CDR3 protein: CASNTGGSGDTQYF. The CDR3, as DNA: TGTGCCAGCAATACAGGGGGCTCTGGAGATACGCAGTATTTT.

This sequence joins TRBV7-2 and TRBJ2-7; the match to TRBD1 covers 7 bases. In germline, CDR1 is SGHTA, CDR2 FQGNSA. The CDR3 has 15 amino acids. The J segment lost 4 bases and the V segment lost 1 base, leaving 7 bases of the junction unmatched. This CDR3 reads CASSLDGTDWYEQYF. DNA of the CDR3: TGTGCCAGCAGCTTAGACGGGACAGATTGGTACGAGCAGTACTTC.

This clonotype was seen more than once but under ten times. Here the CDR3 reads CASWGLGYYGYTF. For the CDR3, the DNA is TGTGCCAGTTGGGGCCTAGGGTACTATGGCTACACCTTC. The chain couples TRBV25-1 to TRBJ1-2; a possible D gene is TRBD1 (5 bases). V was shortened by 9 bases and J by 3 bases, with 14 bases between the two germline ends. CDR1 and CDR2 from the germline V gene are MGHDK and SYGVNS. This CDR3 is built from 13 residues.

This clonotype occurred many times. The rearrangement links TRBV6-6 to TRBJ2-1; TRBD1 matches 11 bases. V shed 6 bases and J 7 bases; nucleotides not matched to a gene: 5. This CDR3 has 14 amino acids. Germline CDR1 is MNHNY and CDR2 is SVGAGI (reference sequence). CDR3 coding DNA: TGTGCCAGCAGGTCCGGGACAGGGGGGAATGAGCAGTTCTTC. Residues: CASRSGTGGNEQFF.

The V gene is TRBV4-3, the J gene TRBJ2-5, with TRBD2 matching 7 bases. Trimming at V came to 0 bases and at J to 0 bases, leaving 7 bases not matched to a gene. The CDR3 length is 17 residues. In germline, CDR1 is LGHNA, CDR2 YSLEER. CDR3 sequence reads: CASSQEAGGGYQETQYF. CDR3 in DNA: TGCGCCAGCAGCCAAGAGGCCGGCGGGGGTTACCAAGAGACCCAGTACTTC.

This clonotype occurred a few times. V and J are TRBV5-1 and TRBJ1-4; unclear D gene. V lost 0 bases and J lost 0, with 12 bases in between. CDR1 SGHRS and CDR2 YFSETQ come from the germline V gene. The CDR3 is made up of 17 amino acids. The CDR3 is CASSLEGPRATNEKLFF. As DNA, the CDR3 is TGCGCCAGCAGCTTGGAAGGGCCCCGGGCAACTAATGAAAAACTGTTTTTT.

This sequence joins TRBV12-3 or TRBV12-4 and TRBJ1-2; no definite D call. The V end lost 4 bases, the J end lost 7 bases, and 10 bases lay between the germline ends. CDR3 length: 12 amino acids. CDR3 bases: TGTGCCAGCAGTTCCCCGCAAGGTGGCTACACCTTC. It yields the protein CASSSPQGGYTF.

The sample holds a few counts of this clonotype. The V and J genes are TRBV5-4 and TRBJ2-2; TRBD2 aligns across 15 bases. The germline CDR1 and CDR2 sequences are SGHNT and YYREEE (reference sequence). The CDR3 covers 16 residues. With 3 bases clipped from V and 8 bases from J, the junction kept 5 bases outside the gene matches. CDR3 protein: CASSYGTSGRMGELFF. The CDR3 coding sequence is TGTGCCAGCAGCTACGGGACTAGCGGGAGGATGGGGGAGCTGTTTTTT.

This rearrangement joins TRBV6-6 to TRBJ2-7; 13 bases map to TRBD2. The CDR3 contains 14 residues. J lost 3 bases, V lost 8 bases, and 4 bases had no gene match. Germline assignment: CDR1 MNHNY and CDR2 SVGAGI (reference sequence). The CDR3 DNA reads TGTGCCAGCCGCCGACTAGCGGGGGGCTACGAGCAGTACTTC. It translates to CASRRLAGGYEQYF.

This clonotype was detected only a few times. V and J are TRBV2 and TRBJ1-3; 9 bases map to TRBD1. This CDR3 region has 15 residues. J gave up 4 bases and V 4 bases, and 5 bases lay outside the gene matches. Germline-derived CDR1 and CDR2 are SNHLY and FYNNEI. The CDR3 DNA reads as TGTGCCAGCAGTGGAACAGGGGGCGCCGGAAACACCATATATTTT. Protein: CASSGTGGAGNTIYF.

The CDR3 loop reads CASRVAGVRTYEQYF. CDR3 DNA: TGTGCCAGCAGAGTAGCGGGAGTAAGGACCTACGAGCAGTACTTC. This chain uses TRBV7-2 with TRBJ2-7; TRBD2 matches at 9 bases. The germline gives CDR1 SGHTA, CDR2 FQGNSA. The CDR3 is made up of 15 amino acids. V gave up 6 bases and J gave up 2 bases; unmatched junction bases: 8.

The chain links TRBV4-3 to TRBJ1-1; TRBD1 matches at 7 bases. V shed 0 bases and J 0 bases; nucleotides not matched to a gene: 7. Germline CDR1 LGHNA, CDR2 YSLEER. The CDR3 runs 17 residues. The CDR3 sequence: CASSQEWTGSMNTEAFF. CDR3 nucleotides: TGCGCCAGCAGCCAAGAATGGACAGGATCCATGAACACTGAAGCTTTCTTT.

V gene TRBV5-5 combines with J gene TRBJ1-3; D is uncertain. V was cut by 4 bases and J by 0 bases, with 11 bases left in between. Germline assignment: CDR1 SGHKS and CDR2 YYEKEE (reference sequence). This CDR3 contains 15 residues. The CDR3 sequence is CASSMDGASGNTIYF. CDR3 sequence (DNA): TGTGCCAGCAGCATGGACGGTGCCTCTGGAAACACCATATATTTT.

CDR3 sequence reads: CSAWTGRSSGANVLTF. The CDR3, as DNA: TGCAGCGCCTGGACAGGGAGAAGCTCTGGGGCCAACGTCCTGACTTTC. This rearrangement joins TRBV29-1 to TRBJ2-6; 8 nucleotides agree with TRBD1. CDR3 length: 16 residues. The V gene's germline CDR1 is SQVTM and CDR2 ANQGSEA. V lost 7 bases to trimming and J lost 0 bases; unmatched junction nucleotides: 8. The complete variable domain, with remaining parts taken from reference TRBV29-1 and TRBJ2-6, reads SAVISQKPSRDICQRGTSLTIQCQVDSQVTMMFWYRQQPGQSLTLIATANQGSEATYESGFVIDKFPISRPNLTFSTLTVSNMSPEDSSIYLCSAWTGRSSGANVLTFGAGSRLTVL.

CDR3 in amino acids: CASSIGPWKGKSNQPQHF. For the CDR3, the DNA is TGTGCCAGTAGTATAGGGCCTTGGAAGGGGAAGAGCAATCAGCCCCAGCATTTT. The chain has TRBV19 and TRBJ1-5; tentatively, D is TRBD1 (5 bases). V lost 1 base and J 1 base, leaving 17 bases between the germline ends. The CDR3 spans 18 residues. Germline CDR1 and CDR2: LNHDA and SQIVND (reference sequence).

This clonotype was seen a few times. The chain has TRBV5-5 and TRBJ1-2, with D uncertain. The germline gives CDR1 SGHKS, CDR2 YYEKEE (reference sequence). This CDR3 has 14 amino acids. Trimming took 1 base from V and 7 from J, leaving 14 bases between them. CDR3 nucleotide sequence: TGTGCCAGCAGCTTGAATCCACAGTCTGGTGGCTACACCTTC. It specifies CASSLNPQSGGYTF.

This clonotype was found once. V is TRBV4-1 and J is TRBJ2-3; D ambiguous. The CDR3 is made up of 14 amino acids. Per the germline V gene, CDR1 is MGHRA and CDR2 is YSYEKL. Trimming removed 1 base from V and 8 bases from J, with 13 bases in between. In nucleotides, the CDR3 is TGCGCCAGCAGCCAAGGTTTTGAGGAGAGTACGCAGTATTTT. Residues: CASSQGFEESTQYF.

This clonotype was picked up a small number of times. The gene calls are TRBV7-9 and TRBJ1-6; maybe TRBD1 (6 bases). The CDR3 sequence is 14 residues long. CDR1 is SEHNR and CDR2 is FQNEAQ in the germline V gene (reference sequence). V was shortened by 0 bases and J by 7 bases, with 7 bases between the two germline ends. The chain's CDR3 is CASSLAGGNSPLHF. In nucleotides, the CDR3 is TGTGCCAGCAGCTTAGCGGGGGGCAATTCACCCCTCCACTTT.